This T cell receptor (beta chain) was captured by sequencing in a study of CD8+ T cells in alopecia areata. Study details: People stayed on tofacitinib for 6 to 18 months, then stopped the drug for 6 months. Percent of scalp involved defined treated patients' severity scores. Regarding the study as a whole: Elevated clonality characterized lesional scalp relative to normal scalp, particularly in alopecia totalis/universalis.

RNA, once extracted, was reverse transcribed into cDNA for use as the sequencing template. Sequenced by immunoSEQ multiplex PCR; TCRdb stores in-frame clones only, minus some. This sample has 95,000 to 100,000 clones, with 50% to 75% found just once. The CDR3 runs 12 residues. Germline assignment: CDR1 MNHEY and CDR2 SMNVEV (reference sequence). V lost 3 bases and J 8 bases, leaving 8 bases between the germline ends. Notes on this clone: The antigen is not known.

Treatment meaning: oral pan-JAK inhibitor, 5-10 mg twice daily. Lesional scalp tissue (obtained by punch biopsy) and peripheral blood were collected from alopecia areata patients. The chain is built from TRBV27 and TRBJ2-1; D may match TRBD1 or TRBD2 (6 bases each). This TCR was sampled from a human donor with alopecia areata. Sequences were derived from CD8+ T cells sorted from blood, sampled at week 4, from a patient treated with tofacitinib. CDR3 amino acids: CASSLGGHEQFF. CDR3 DNA sequence: TGTGCCAGCAGTTTGGGGGGCCATGAGCAGTTCTTC.